A selection of T cell receptor beta chains follows, all from one sample in a study of blood T cell repertoires in COVID-19. Sequenced by immunoSEQ multiplex PCR; TCRdb stores in-frame clones only, minus some. The table includes about 46,000 clones, 80% to 90% detected once. The source material was peripheral blood. The receptors shown here come from a human donor in a cohort sampled during active COVID-19. The donor label of this sample is uncertain. Each CDR3 is given with its conserved first and last residue. The D gene is left open where the match is weak. Only some rows state a clone size, as once, few, many or a class for expanded clones.

abundance,j_gene,d_gene,v_gene,CDR3aa,CDR3nt
-,TRBJ1-5,-,TRBV5-6,CASSFAGEDQPQHF,TGTGCCAGCAGCTTTGCGGGGGAGGATCAGCCCCAGCATTTT
-,TRBJ1-4,-,TRBV5-8,CASSLTGTSNEKLFF,TGTGCCAGCAGCTTGACCGGGACATCCAATGAAAAACTGTTTTTT
-,TRBJ1-5,TRBD1,TRBV27,CASSFLRDRGNQPQHF,TGTGCCAGCAGTTTCCTCCGGGACAGGGGCAATCAGCCCCAGCATTTT
-,TRBJ2-2,TRBD2,TRBV4-2,CASSLLAGGVVGELFF,TGTGCCAGCAGCTTACTAGCGGGGGGTGTGGTCGGGGAGCTGTTTTTT
-,TRBJ1-2,-,TRBV28,CASSLENYGYTF,TGTGCCAGCAGTTTAGAGAACTATGGCTACACCTTC
-,TRBJ1-2,TRBD1,TRBV9,CASSPDREYGYTF,TGTGCCAGCAGCCCGGACAGGGAGTATGGCTACACCTTC
-,TRBJ2-7,TRBD1,TRBV2,CASSLDRAEQYF,TGTGCCAGCAGTCTCGACAGGGCCGAGCAGTACTTC
-,TRBJ2-7,-,TRBV9,CASSVVLWRQDSHYEQYF,TGTGCCAGCAGCGTAGTTCTATGGCGACAGGATTCCCACTACGAGCAGTACTTC
-,TRBJ2-2,TRBD2,TRBV2,CASGGSGGDVGELFF,TGTGCCAGCGGGGGGAGCGGGGGAGATGTCGGGGAGCTGTTTTTT
-,TRBJ1-2,TRBD1,TRBV19,CASSGQGSNYGYTF,TGTGCCAGTTCAGGACAGGGGTCTAACTATGGCTACACCTTC
-,TRBJ2-7,-,TRBV18,CASSPPGVSGEQYF,TGTGCCAGCTCACCACCTGGTGTTTCGGGCGAGCAGTACTTC
-,TRBJ2-3,-,TRBV6-5,CASSLDKYTQYF,TGTGCCAGCAGTCTGGACAAATACACGCAGTATTTT
-,TRBJ1-5,-,TRBV19,CASSIGAGVRNQPQHF,TGTGCCAGTAGTATAGGGGCAGGGGTTCGGAATCAGCCCCAGCATTTT
-,TRBJ2-7,-,TRBV7-9,CASSLTDRQYF,TGTGCCAGCAGCTTAACGGACAGGCAGTACTTC
-,TRBJ2-2,TRBD1,TRBV18,CASSLRTGSDTGELFF,TGTGCCAGCTCACTTCGGACAGGCTCTGACACCGGGGAGCTGTTTTTT
-,TRBJ1-1,-,TRBV9,CASSVSQRGNTEAFF,TGTGCCAGCAGCGTCTCACAGCGGGGGAACACTGAAGCTTTCTTT
-,TRBJ1-2,TRBD1,TRBV18,CASSLLRGQGDGYTF,TGTGCCAGCTCACTCCTCAGGGGACAGGGCGATGGCTACACCTTC
-,TRBJ2-3,-,TRBV5-5,CASSLDVGFTNTQYF,TGTGCCAGCAGCTTGGATGTCGGTTTTACCAATACGCAGTATTTT
-,TRBJ2-7,-,TRBV12-3/TRBV12-4,CASTPPGTYEQYF,TGTGCCAGTACCCCCCCGGGGACCTACGAGCAGTACTTC
once,TRBJ2-7,-,TRBV12-5,CASGLAQQQYF,TGTGCTAGTGGTTTGGCACAGCAGCAGTACTTC
-,TRBJ2-3,-,TRBV29-1,CSVGWHTDTQYF,TGCAGCGTTGGCTGGCACACAGATACGCAGTATTTT
-,TRBJ2-1,TRBD2,TRBV7-2,CASSLGLAGEQFF,TGTGCCAGCAGCTTAGGACTAGCGGGGGAGCAGTTCTTC
few,TRBJ2-7,TRBD1,TRBV2,CASRLGQLYEQYF,TGTGCCAGCAGGTTGGGACAGCTCTACGAGCAGTACTTC
-,TRBJ1-1,-,TRBV28,CASGRGYAEAFF,TGTGCCAGCGGGAGGGGGTACGCTGAAGCTTTCTTT
-,TRBJ2-1,TRBD2,TRBV5-5,CASSGLAGGPNNEQFF,TGTGCCAGCAGCGGATTAGCGGGGGGGCCTAACAATGAGCAGTTCTTC
-,TRBJ1-2,TRBD1,TRBV6-6,CASRVDRARLNYGYTF,TGTGCCAGCAGAGTGGACAGGGCCAGACTTAACTATGGCTACACCTTC
-,TRBJ1-3,TRBD1,TRBV28,CASSQTTGDFHTIYF,TGTGCCAGCAGTCAGACAACAGGGGATTTTCACACCATATATTTT
-,TRBJ1-1,-,TRBV6-2/TRBV6-3,CASSPGQKNTEAFF,TGTGCCAGCAGCCCGGGCCAAAAGAACACTGAAGCTTTCTTT